Listed here are 30 T cell receptor beta chains from one sample, sequenced in a study of regulatory T cells in long-lasting Graves disease. Arm-PCR of CDR3 regions and iRepertoire HTBI primers were the basis on which TCR beta libraries were built. TCRdb reanalysed the multiplex PCR reads using MiXCR and keeps one entry per CDR3 protein. The table lists hundreds of thousands of distinct CDR3 sequences, roughly 16% of them singletons. Stated time point: newly diagnosed GD, antithyroid drugs for less than 3 months. The TCR library was prepared using RNA isolated from PBMCs. These sequences were also reported in another study, on T cells in Graves' hyperthyroidism and ophthalmopathy.

The sample was peripheral blood mononuclear cells (PBMCs), taken at new diagnosis, from a patient treated with antithyroid drugs. The receptors shown here come from a woman aged 25-40 years with Graves disease.

Many counts were recorded for this clonotype. The chain carries TRBV5-1 and TRBJ2-7, with 8 bases lining up with TRBD1. Germline values: CDR1 SGHRS, CDR2 YFSETQ. This CDR3 is built from 16 residues. The trim removed 2 bases at V and 1 base at J, leaving 8 bases unmatched. CDR3 sequence: CASSLQGGESSYEQYF. CDR3 nucleotide sequence: TGCGCCAGCAGCTTACAGGGGGGAGAGAGTTCCTACGAGCAGTACTTC.

This clonotype was detected a few times. This sequence joins TRBV2 and TRBJ2-2; no definite D call. V was pared by 4 bases and J by 0 bases, with 9 bases between. In germline, CDR1 is SNHLY, CDR2 FYNNEI. CDR3 length: 15 residues. Written as DNA, the CDR3 is TGTGCCAGCAGTGTTGGACGCGCGAACACCGGGGAGCTGTTTTTT. It yields the protein CASSVGRANTGELFF.

On this clonotype: This may arise from a read error, as a much more abundant clone is one base away. V usage is TRBV12-3 or TRBV12-4 and J usage is TRBJ2-2, with no clear D. The germline V and J ends were trimmed by 10 bases and 7 bases, with 19 bases remaining between them. The CDR3 loop spans 14 amino acids. CDR3 sequence (DNA): TGTGCCAACAGCATCCGTCGGGCAATCGGGGAGCTGTTTTTT. Translating it yields CANSIRRAIGELFF.

As concerns this clonotype: This may stem from a read error, because a much larger clone lies one nucleotide away. V and J are TRBV6-2 or TRBV6-3 and TRBJ2-3; 7 bases are a match to TRBD2. V shed 6 bases, J shed 5 bases, and the junction held 11 bases outside the gene matches. Germline CDR1 MNHEY, CDR2 SVGEGT. The CDR3 has 15 amino acids. The CDR3 here is CASSRRRELGDTQYF. The CDR3 region has the DNA TGTGCCAGCAGCCGGAGGCGGGAGTTGGGAGATACGCAGTATTTT.

The table lists this clonotype with a few counts. No conserved phenylalanine or tryptophan is present at the end of the CDR3, so a read error is the likely explanation. The J gene is TRBJ2-1, the V gene TRBV28; 7 bases are shared with TRBD2. The CDR3 totals 14 residues. J lost 7 bases, V lost 3 bases, and 6 bases had no gene match. Germline V gene data show CDR1 as MDHEN and CDR2 as SYDVKM. CDR3 region: CASSLQTSLNEQFL. In DNA form, the CDR3 reads TGTGCCAGCAGTTTGCAGACTAGCCTTAATGAGCAGTTCCTC.

In its sample, this clonotype was seen many times. V is TRBV7-3 and J is TRBJ2-3; D call uncertain. V lost 3 bases and J 0 bases, leaving 7 bases between the germline ends. The CDR3 is 14 amino acids. In germline, CDR1 is SGHTA, CDR2 FQGTGA. The CDR3 region is CASSFFGSTDTQYF. CDR3 sequence (DNA): TGTGCCAGCAGCTTTTTTGGGAGCACAGATACGCAGTATTTT.

The sample holds many counts of this clonotype. The V and J genes are TRBV10-2 and TRBJ1-5; D is unresolved. Trimming took 2 bases from V and 0 from J, leaving 8 bases between them. Germline V gives CDR1 WSHSY, CDR2 SAAADI. This CDR3 has 15 amino acids. CDR3 nucleotide sequence: TGCGCCAGCAGTGAGGGAAGCATTAGCAATCAGCCCCAGCATTTT. Protein product: CASSEGSISNQPQHF.

This clonotype was seen only a few times. The chain recombines TRBV6-2 or TRBV6-3 with TRBJ2-7; 9 bases agree with TRBD1. In germline, CDR1 is MNHEY, CDR2 SVGEGT. The CDR3 has 14 amino acids. J was trimmed by 1 base and V by 8 bases; bases with no gene match: 6. This CDR3 reads CASARDRDSYEQYF. The CDR3 region has the DNA TGTGCCAGCGCCCGGGACAGGGATTCCTACGAGCAGTACTTC.

CDR3 sequence reads: CASSTRGPGELGNEQFF. CDR3 sequence (DNA): TGTGCCAGCAGCACAAGAGGGCCAGGGGAGTTAGGAAATGAGCAGTTCTTC. V and J are TRBV11-2 and TRBJ2-5; tentatively, D is TRBD1 (6 bases). The J call may be in error: the DNA end matches TRBJ2-1 better. Germline values: CDR1 SGHAT, CDR2 FQNNGV. The CDR3 sequence is 17 residues long.

The chain uses TRBV13 and TRBJ1-4; D may be TRBD1 (6 bases). This CDR3 contains 15 residues. V was pared by 1 base and J by 6 bases, with 12 bases between. Germline V lookup: CDR1 PRHDT, CDR2 FYEKMQ (reference sequence). Here the CDR3 DNA reads TGTGCCAGCAGCTTAGCCAGGGGCACGGATGAAAAACTGTTTTTT. This sequence encodes CASSLARGTDEKLFF.

This clonotype was seen more than once but under ten times. The chain combines TRBV19 with TRBJ2-7; no definite D call. V lost 6 bases to trimming and J lost 1 base, with 16 bases between them. The CDR3 sequence is 15 residues long. Per the germline V gene, CDR1 is LNHDA and CDR2 is SQIVND (reference sequence). The DNA for the CDR3 is TGTGCCAGTAGCAGATCCCTCATGGGTTCCTACGAGCAGTACTTC. Protein product: CASSRSLMGSYEQYF.

This clonotype has only a few counts. The chain carries TRBV6-1 and TRBJ2-1; tentatively, D is TRBD2 (6 bases). This CDR3 has 13 residues. V gave up 8 bases and J gave up 8 bases, with 16 bases separating them. Germline values: CDR1 MNHNS, CDR2 SASEGT. The CDR3 nucleotides are TGTGCCAGCGGGGGGACCAGGGTAGATGAGCAGTTCTTC. As protein: CASGGTRVDEQFF.

This clonotype was found many times. V is TRBV5-5 and J is TRBJ2-3; a weak D match, TRBD2 (5 bases). V lost 2 bases and J 0 bases, leaving 7 bases between the germline ends. Germline V gene data show CDR1 as SGHKS and CDR2 as YYEKEE (reference sequence). The CDR3 sequence is 14 residues long. In DNA, the CDR3 is TGTGCCAGCAGCTTTGGGAGTAGCACAGATACGCAGTATTTT. Its protein is CASSFGSSTDTQYF.

Only a few counts were recorded for this clonotype. The V call is TRBV9, the J call TRBJ2-1; the D gene is possibly TRBD2 (6 bases). This CDR3 has 14 amino acids. V lost 0 bases and J 7 bases, leaving 11 bases between the germline ends. Germline CDR1 reads SGDLS; CDR2 reads YYNGEE. The CDR3 is CASSVDLAQNEQFF. The CDR3 bases are TGTGCCAGCAGCGTAGACCTAGCGCAGAATGAGCAGTTCTTC.

There are many counts of this clonotype. The chain is built from TRBV28 and TRBJ1-1, with D hard to call. The germline V gene has CDR1 MDHEN and CDR2 SYDVKM. V was trimmed by 8 bases and J by 1 base, leaving 14 bases between them. The CDR3 runs to 14 residues. The CDR3, as DNA: TGTGCCAGCTTATCCCCCGCTTCGAACACTGAAGCTTTCTTT. Translating it yields CASLSPASNTEAFF.

The chain employs TRBV30 and TRBJ1-2; D is ambiguous. CDR1 GTSNPN and CDR2 SVGIG come from the germline V gene (reference sequence). The CDR3 covers 11 residues. The V end was cut by 2 bases, the J end by 8 bases, with 9 bases between. The CDR3 bases are TGTGCCTGGAGTCGGAGCGAGGGCTACACCTTC. It codes for CAWSRSEGYTF.

The V gene is TRBV11-2, the J gene TRBJ2-1; 10 nucleotides match TRBD2. This CDR3 is built from 17 residues. Germline lookup yields CDR1 SGHAT and CDR2 FQNNGV. Germline trimming cut 5 bases from V and 4 bases from J; bases unmatched to any gene: 11. CDR3 coding DNA: TGTGCCAGCAGCAGAACCAGGACTAGCGGTTTTTACAATGAGCAGTTCTTC. The encoded protein is CASSRTRTSGFYNEQFF.

This clonotype has at least ten counts. The gene calls are TRBV7-9 and TRBJ1-2; possibly TRBD1 for D (6 bases). CDR3 size: 15 residues. Germline V gene data show CDR1 as SEHNR and CDR2 as FQNEAQ (reference sequence). Trimming cost V 5 bases and J 7 bases, with 20 bases left between them. For the CDR3, the DNA is TGTGCCAGCAGCACTCCCCGGGGGGCGCGAGTTGGCTACACCTTC. It is translated as CASSTPRGARVGYTF. Based on the CDR3 plus reference TRBV7-9 and TRBJ1-2, the full variable domain is DTGVSQNPRHKITKRGQNVTFRCDPISEHNRLYWYRQTLGQGPEFLTYFQNEAQLEKSRLLSDRFSAERPKGSFSTLEIQRTEQGDSAMYLCASSTPRGARVGYTFGSGTRLTVV.

This clonotype showed up many times. This chain connects TRBV28 to TRBJ1-1; D is possibly TRBD1 (6 bases). With 2 bases removed from V and 2 bases from J, the gap between germline ends came to 12 bases. The CDR3 contains 15 residues. Germline V CDR1 and CDR2: MDHEN, SYDVKM. The CDR3 reads CASSLGQQGNTEAFF. The CDR3 coding sequence is TGTGCCAGCAGTTTAGGTCAACAGGGTAACACTGAAGCTTTCTTT.

This clonotype was seen a handful of times. The germline gene is not matched at one end of the junction; a read error may be the cause. The chain is built from TRBV20-1 and TRBJ1-5; perhaps TRBD1 as D (5 bases). The germline V gene has CDR1 DFQATT and CDR2 SNEGSKA (reference sequence). CDR3 size: 13 residues. CDR3 amino acids: CSARPTTNQGNYF. Here the CDR3 DNA reads TGCAGTGCTAGACCAACAACCAACCAGGGAAACTATTTT.

This clonotype was counted many times. The CDR3 spells CASSLQGWNTEAFF. CDR3 DNA: TGTGCCAGCAGCTTACAGGGATGGAACACTGAAGCTTTCTTT. The gene calls are TRBV7-3 and TRBJ1-1, with TRBD1 as a possible D gene (5 bases). Germline V CDR1 and CDR2: SGHTA, FQGTGA. The V and J ends lost 2 bases and 1 base respectively, with 8 bases between them. CDR3 size: 14 residues.

This clonotype has ten or more counts. The chain combines TRBV27 with TRBJ1-2; no definite D call. CDR1 MNHEY and CDR2 SMNVEV come from the germline V gene (reference sequence). V was shortened by 3 bases and J by 0 bases, with 11 bases between the two germline ends. The CDR3 is 15 residues long. The CDR3: CASSLRQPTNYGYTF. The CDR3 DNA sequence: TGTGCCAGCAGTTTGCGGCAGCCGACTAACTATGGCTACACCTTC.

As regards this clonotype: A much larger clone lies one base from this, so it may be a read error. The conserved phenylalanine or tryptophan normally closing the CDR3 is absent here, so this likely arose from a read error. The chain links TRBV20-1 to TRBJ2-5; D is unresolved. Deletions cut 0 bases from V and 5 bases from J, with 7 bases between. This CDR3 has 12 amino acids. Germline lookup yields CDR1 DFQATT and CDR2 SNEGSKA (reference sequence). CDR3 in amino acids: CSAREASETQYS. The CDR3 DNA reads TGCAGTGCTAGAGAGGCGTCGGAGACCCAGTACTCC.

The chain links TRBV7-9 to TRBJ2-7; no reliable D call. This CDR3 is built from 12 residues. CDR1 and CDR2 (germline): SEHNR, FQNEAQ (reference sequence). Trimming shortened V by 7 bases and J by 5 bases, and 12 bases separated the two germline ends. The DNA for the CDR3 is TGTGCCAGCACCGACGTAAGGGACGAGCAGTACTTC. Amino acids: CASTDVRDEQYF.

This clonotype was observed many times. The chain couples TRBV2 to TRBJ1-1, with 10 bases aligning to TRBD1. The CDR3 runs 14 residues. Germline CDR1 SNHLY, CDR2 FYNNEI. Losses at the gene ends were 6 bases for V and 4 bases for J; bases not matched to a gene: 5. CDR3: CASSDRGLGTEAFF. CDR3 sequence (DNA): TGTGCCAGCAGCGACAGGGGGCTTGGCACTGAAGCTTTCTTT.

The DNA of the CDR3 is TGTGCCACCAGTGCGGGTAGCAACAATGAGCAGTTCTTC. It yields the protein CATSAGSNNEQFF. This chain joins TRBV24-1 and TRBJ2-1; D unresolved. Germline lookup yields CDR1 KGHDR and CDR2 SFDVKD. V was clipped by 5 bases and J by 5 bases, with 9 bases between them. The length of the CDR3 is 13 residues.

This clonotype was detected many times. The chain recombines TRBV11-2 with TRBJ2-7, with D unclear. CDR3 length: 15 residues. CDR1 and CDR2 (germline): SGHAT, FQNNGV. V was clipped by 1 base and J by 7 bases, with 17 bases between them. The CDR3 nucleotides read TGTGCCAGCAGCTTAGTGCAGGCCGCCTACGGGGAGCAGTACTTC. Protein product: CASSLVQAAYGEQYF. Looking up the rest from reference TRBV11-2 and TRBJ2-7 gives the full variable domain: EAGVAQSPRYKIIEKRQSVAFWCNPISGHATLYWYQQILGQGPKLLIQFQNNGVVDDSQLPKDRFSAERLKGVDSTLKIQPAKLEDSAVYLCASSLVQAAYGEQYFGPGTRLTVT.

Of note for this clonotype: This may come from a read error, since a much larger clone is one base off. The rearrangement uses TRBV2 and TRBJ1-2, with D perhaps TRBD1 (5 bases). The V gene's germline CDR1 is SNHLY and CDR2 FYNNEI. The CDR3 totals 12 residues. The CDR3 spells CASSAGNYGYAF. The CDR3 coding sequence is TGTGCCAGCAGTGCAGGGAACTATGGCTACGCCTTC.

Many counts were recorded for this clonotype. This chain connects TRBV29-1 to TRBJ2-7; 8 positions agree with TRBD1. The germline V gene has CDR1 SQVTM and CDR2 ANQGSEA. The CDR3 is made up of 15 amino acids. V trimming: 4 bases; J trimming: 2 bases; junction bases outside the gene matches: 10. CDR3: CSVALTGTGAYEQYF. The DNA for the CDR3 is TGCAGCGTTGCCCTAACCGGGACAGGAGCCTACGAGCAGTACTTC.

This clonotype has only one observation. CDR3 sequence: CASSLPSRGQSYSNQPQHF. In nucleotides, the CDR3 is TGCGCCAGCAGCTTGCCTAGCAGGGGACAGTCATATAGCAATCAGCCCCAGCATTTT. The chain recombines TRBV5-1 with TRBJ1-5; 7 bases are a match to TRBD1. The germline V gene has CDR1 SGHRS and CDR2 YFSETQ. V dropped 1 base and J dropped 0; count of bases not matched to a gene: 13. The CDR3 consists of 19 residues.